The following is a T cell receptor (beta chain) sequence with its context. Antigen specificity is unknown. This CDR3 has 17 amino acids. From germline, CDR1 is LGHNA and CDR2 YSLEER. The V gene end was trimmed by 0 bases and the J gene end by 4 bases; junction bases not matched to a gene: 7. The data stem from a study of response to subunit inactivated influenza vaccine. A single record per CDR3 protein comes from TCRdb applying MiXCR to the RT-PCR reads. The top ten clones hold around 6.5% of a sample with roughly 700,000 distinct CDR3 sequences, approximately 15% of them seen once. Study outcomes and limitations: The authors suggested that every seasonal influenza vaccination recruits few new T cells.

The sequence came from a middle-aged man who received an inactivated influenza vaccine. The sample here was PBMCs from blood, taken 14 to 15 days before vaccination. The rearrangement uses TRBV4-3 and TRBJ2-1; TRBD2 matches 9 bases. The CDR3 sequence is CASSQEGLAGFYNEQFF. CDR3 coding DNA: TGCGCCAGCAGCCAAGAAGGGCTAGCGGGGTTTTACAATGAGCAGTTCTTC.